This T cell receptor (beta chain) was identified during a study of beta chain features in type 1 diabetes. Broader study findings: Shorter TCRB CDR3s, moderately but significantly so, were found in Type 1 diabetes patients in all four CD4+ subsets.

The CDR3 runs to 15 residues. The ends were cut back, 3 bases at V and 8 bases at J, with 17 bases in the middle. Germline values: CDR1 MDHEN, CDR2 SYDVKM. cDNA synthesis used the whole RNA isolate, giving expressed TCRB sequences. The table came from immunoSEQ multiplex PCR; TCRdb's copy has only in-frame clones and leaves some out. This table has hundreds of thousands of clones, roughly 13% appearing once. As regards this clone: Its antigen is undetermined.

The chain combines TRBV28 with TRBJ1-5, with D tentatively TRBD1 (6 bases). This TCR was sampled from a man between 18 and 35 years old with type 1 diabetes. Sequencing input: naive CD4+ T cells from blood. The CDR3: CASSFEQGPLEPQHF. The CDR3 nucleotides are TGTGCCAGCAGTTTCGAACAGGGACCCCTTGAGCCCCAGCATTTT.